Given below is one T cell receptor beta chain in context. Its antigen is unidentified. The data were produced by immunoSEQ multiplex PCR, yet TCRdb's version contains in-frame clones alone and is incomplete. The sample carries 400,000 or so clones, 70% to 90% recorded once. The V segment lost 1 base and the J segment 0 bases; nucleotides outside the gene matches: 2. Germline V gene data show CDR1 as LGHNA and CDR2 as YSLEER. The CDR3 is made up of 15 amino acids. The data belong to a study of Ad26.COV2.S vaccination and SARS-CoV-2 variants. Study in general: The donor participated in the COV1001 trial, in its Ad26.COV2.S arm. Administration of Ad26.COV2.S was intramuscular, either once or twice 56 days apart.

Indicated treatment: some 19 received Ad26.COV2.S at low or high dose, single or two shots; five or six received placebo; per-sample allocation not given. Collection of the samples took place on day 63 after the first injection of vaccine or placebo. An 18-55-year-old adult in Boston served as donor. Study-wide points: Placebo recipients and vaccine recipients were similar in non-spike TCR breadth.

The TCR sequence derives from a person aged 18-65 years who received the Ad26.COV2.S COVID-19 vaccine or a placebo. The sequencing used peripheral blood, collected in a trial of Ad26.COV2.S vaccine versus placebo. This sequence joins TRBV4-3 and TRBJ1-2, with 7 bases that match TRBD1. This CDR3 reads CASSQVGTANYGYTF. In DNA form, the CDR3 reads TGCGCCAGCAGCCAAGTTGGGACAGCTAACTATGGCTACACCTTC.